These T cell receptor beta chains were read from a single sample in a study of graft-versus-host responses after intestinal transplantation. TCRdb's copy holds only in-frame clones and misses some; the assay was immunoSEQ multiplex PCR. Seen here are just under 65,000 clones, 90% to 95% observed once, and the top ten hold roughly 1.5%. The antigens of these receptors remain unknown. The sequencing here drew on unstimulated CD8+ T cells sorted from spleen or lymph node cells, taken before transplant. The receptors were gathered from a human donor who was the organ donor for an intestinal transplant. The CDR3 runs from the conserved cysteine through the conserved F or W. The order of the fields is D gene, clone size, J gene, CDR3 length, V gene, CDR3 DNA, CDR3 protein. D genes are given only for firm matches. The size of a clone is reported for some rows only, either as once, few or many, or as a class for expanded clones.

>TRBD2|-|TRBJ2-3|17|TRBV7-9
TGTGCCAGCAGTCCAAGGCGCCTAGCGGGGGACACAGATACGCAGTATTTT
CASSPRRLAGDTDTQYF
>-|-|TRBJ2-5|14|TRBV28
TGTGCCAGCAGTTCGACAGGAGACCAAGAGACCCAGTACTTC
CASSSTGDQETQYF
>TRBD1|-|TRBJ1-1|18|TRBV5-1
TGCGCCAGCAGCTTGGGACCTGGGACAGGGGGCGTTCACACTGAAGCTTTCTTT
CASSLGPGTGGVHTEAFF
>-|-|TRBJ1-3|14|TRBV19
TGTGCCAGTAGTATTGGGAGCTCTGGAAACACCATATATTTT
CASSIGSSGNTIYF
>TRBD1|-|TRBJ1-5|15|TRBV7-2
TGTGCCAGCAGCTTAAACAGGGGTCGGGTTCAGCCCCAGCATTTT
CASSLNRGRVQPQHF
>TRBD1|-|TRBJ2-5|14|TRBV6-6
TGTGCCAGCAGCCCCCCCGACAGGGCGAGAGAGCAGTACTTC
CASSPPDRAREQYF
>TRBD2|-|TRBJ2-2|16|TRBV5-4
TGTGCCAGCAGCTTTGGAGCGGGAGGGTATTTCGGGGAGCTGTTTTTT
CASSFGAGGYFGELFF
>-|-|TRBJ2-3|15|TRBV4-3
TGCGCCAGCAGCCAAGATCCGCGTAGCACAGATACGCAGTATTTT
CASSQDPRSTDTQYF
>TRBD2|-|TRBJ2-1|15|TRBV2
TGTGCCAGCAGTGAATCTTGGCGGGAGTGGAATGAGCAGTTCTTC
CASSESWREWNEQFF
>-|-|TRBJ1-1|13|TRBV19
TGTGCCAGCGAAGCAAGGGGGAACACTGAAGCTTTCTTT
CASEARGNTEAFF
>TRBD1|-|TRBJ2-3|13|TRBV19
TGTGCCAGTAAAGACAGGGCGACAGATACGCAGTATTTT
CASKDRATDTQYF
>-|-|TRBJ1-2|14|TRBV27
TGTGCCAGCAGTTTACTTCGCAGGGATTATGGCTACACCTTC
CASSLLRRDYGYTF
>TRBD2|-|TRBJ2-1|16|TRBV5-7
TGTGCCAGCAGCTTGGTAGGGACTAGCGGGAGGAGTGAGCAGTTCTTC
CASSLVGTSGRSEQFF
>TRBD1|-|TRBJ1-2|14|TRBV13
TGTGCCAGCAGCTTCGACAGGGGGCGTGAAGGCTACATCTTC
CASSFDRGREGYIF
>TRBD1|-|TRBJ1-5|15|TRBV7-8
TGTGCCAGCAGCTCAAATCCGGGACAGGATCAGCCCCAGCATTTT
CASSSNPGQDQPQHF
>-|-|TRBJ2-1|16|TRBV4-2
TGTGCCAGCAGCCAAGATTCCGGTTCCGGGTACAATGAGCAGTTCTTC
CASSQDSGSGYNEQFF
>TRBD1|-|TRBJ2-7|15|TRBV6-5
TGTGCCGGCAGGCGGAGGGACAGGGTGGTAGGCGAGCAGTACTTC
CAGRRRDRVVGEQYF
>TRBD2|once|TRBJ2-7|15|TRBV15
TGTGCCACCAGCAGAGAAGCGGGAGCCTCCTACGAGCAGTACTTC
CATSREAGASYEQYF
>TRBD2|-|TRBJ2-7|15|TRBV6-1
TGTGCCAGCAGTGAAGTCGCGGGAGGGAGCAACGAGCAGTACTTC
CASSEVAGGSNEQYF
>-|-|TRBJ1-6|15|TRBV5-4
TGTGCCAGCAGCTACAGGGAGAAATGGAATTCACCCCTCCACTTT
CASSYREKWNSPLHF
>-|-|TRBJ1-1|12|TRBV30
TGTGCCTGGAGCCCCGGGGGGAATGAAGCTTTCTTT
CAWSPGGNEAFF
>-|-|TRBJ2-1|14|TRBV9
TGTGCCAGCAGCAAGCGTGGGAGTCGTGATGAGCAGTTCTTC
CASSKRGSRDEQFF
>-|-|TRBJ1-2|13|TRBV25-1
TGTGCCAGCAGGGAGGACAGCAACTATGGCTACACCTTC
CASREDSNYGYTF
>-|-|TRBJ1-1|14|TRBV18
TGTGCCAGCTCACGATACAGGGCTTACACTGAAGCTTTCTTT
CASSRYRAYTEAFF
>TRBD2|-|TRBJ2-3|15|TRBV2
TGTGCCAGCATGGGGACTAGCGGGAGTGGAGATACGCAGTATTTT
CASMGTSGSGDTQYF
>TRBD1|-|TRBJ2-7|18|TRBV27
TGTGCCAGCAGTTTAAGTCGGGAGACAGGGGAGGCACCCTACGAGCAGTACTTC
CASSLSRETGEAPYEQYF
>-|-|TRBJ1-5|12|TRBV19
TGTGCCAGTATGGCCGGGGGGGAGCCCCAGCATTTT
CASMAGGEPQHF
>TRBD1|-|TRBJ1-5|16|TRBV4-2
TGTGCCAGCAGCCAAGAGACAGGGTCGGGCAATCAGCCCCAGCATTTT
CASSQETGSGNQPQHF
>TRBD1|-|TRBJ1-4|15|TRBV27
TGTGCCAGCAGACCGCGACAGGGGGCGGATGAAAAACTGTTTTTT
CASRPRQGADEKLFF
>TRBD1|-|TRBJ2-1|14|TRBV6-1
TGTGCCAGCAGTGAGACAGGGGGCTACAATGAGCAGTTCTTC
CASSETGGYNEQFF
>TRBD1|-|TRBJ2-1|16|TRBV5-1
TGCGCCAGCAGCTTGGAGTATGGGACAGCCTACAATGAGCAGTTCTTC
CASSLEYGTAYNEQFF
>-|-|TRBJ1-3|19|TRBV10-2
TGCGCCAGCAGTGAGTTCCTCTTAGCGGGGGTCGTCGCTGGAAACACCATATATTTT
CASSEFLLAGVVAGNTIYF
>-|-|TRBJ1-1|13|TRBV27
TGTGCCAGCAGTTTTTTGGGCTTAACTGAAGCTTTCTTT
CASSFLGLTEAFF
>TRBD2|-|TRBJ2-1|16|TRBV19
TGTGCCAGTAGCCCCCTTAGCGGGATCAACTACAATGAGCAGTTCTTC
CASSPLSGINYNEQFF
>-|-|TRBJ1-5|13|TRBV2
TGTGCCAGCAAAGAGACAAAAAATCAGCCCCAGCATTTT
CASKETKNQPQHF
>-|-|TRBJ2-1|15|TRBV9
TGTGCCAGCAGCGGAGCCGGGACACTCAACAATGAACAGTTCTTC
CASSGAGTLNNEQFF
>-|-|TRBJ1-1|14|TRBV7-9
TGTGCCAGCAGCTTACAACAGATGAACACTGAAGCTTTCTTT
CASSLQQMNTEAFF
>-|-|TRBJ2-7|14|TRBV27
TGTGCCAGCAGTAAAACAGGGACGACCTACGAGCAGTACTTC
CASSKTGTTYEQYF
>-|-|TRBJ2-4|12|TRBV27
TGTGCCAGCAGTTCGGCCAAAAACATTCAGTACTTC
CASSSAKNIQYF
>TRBD2|-|TRBJ2-1|14|TRBV7-2
TGTGCCAGCAGCTCCTCTAGCGGGACAAATGAGCAGTTCTTC
CASSSSSGTNEQFF
>-|-|TRBJ1-5|15|TRBV19
TGTGCCAGTAGTACAAGATGGGCTAGCAATCAGCCCCAGCATTTT
CASSTRWASNQPQHF
>TRBD2|-|TRBJ2-2|18|TRBV2
TGTGCCAGCAGCCCGGAAAGGACTAGCGGGGAGTACACCGGGGAGCTGTTTTTT
CASSPERTSGEYTGELFF
>-|-|TRBJ2-1|12|TRBV4-1
TGCGCCAGCACGGAGGGTAACAATGAGCAGTTCTTC
CASTEGNNEQFF
>TRBD1|once|TRBJ2-7|14|TRBV27
TGTGCCAGCAGTTACCAGACAGGGGCGTACGAGCAGTACTTC
CASSYQTGAYEQYF
>-|-|TRBJ1-1|14|TRBV27
TGTGCCAGCAGTTTATTCAGGGGCGGGACTGAAGCTTTCTTT
CASSLFRGGTEAFF
>TRBD1|-|TRBJ1-4|15|TRBV6-5
TGTGCCAGCAGTTACTCAGACAGGGCCAATGAAAAACTGTTTTTT
CASSYSDRANEKLFF
>-|once|TRBJ2-7|16|TRBV28
TGTGCCAGCACCCTTCGTGGAGGGCTAGGGAGCTACGAGCAGTACTTC
CASTLRGGLGSYEQYF
>-|-|TRBJ2-3|15|TRBV27
TGTGCCAGCAGTTTCCCCGGGCGGGACAGTCATACGCAGTATTTT
CASSFPGRDSHTQYF
>-|few|TRBJ2-1|14|TRBV5-6
TGTGCCAGCAGCTTGCAGGGTGCAGGGAATGAGCAGTTCTTC
CASSLQGAGNEQFF
>-|-|TRBJ2-3|15|TRBV5-1
TGCGCCAGCAGCCCCGGGCGGGTTAGCACAGATACGCAGTATTTT
CASSPGRVSTDTQYF
>-|-|TRBJ2-3|14|TRBV6-4
TGTGCCAGCAGTGACAGTTTACACACAGATACGCAGTATTTT
CASSDSLHTDTQYF
>-|-|TRBJ2-3|13|TRBV7-6
TGTGCCAGCAGCGTCGCGTGGGGCGATACGCAGTATTTT
CASSVAWGDTQYF
>-|-|TRBJ2-1|17|TRBV27
TGTGCCAGCAGTCCAAGGAGACAGGATTCCTCCTACAATGAGCAGTTCTTC
CASSPRRQDSSYNEQFF
>-|-|TRBJ2-5|12|TRBV27
TGTGCCAGCAGTCCAGGGGCGGGGACCCAGTACTTC
CASSPGAGTQYF
>TRBD1|-|TRBJ1-1|11|TRBV28
TGTGCCAGCAGTGGGTGGACAGGCGCTTTCTTT
CASSGWTGAFF
>TRBD1|-|TRBJ2-7|14|TRBV10-3
TGTGCCATCAGTGGGGGGGACAGGGGTCGGGAGCAGTACTTC
CAISGGDRGREQYF